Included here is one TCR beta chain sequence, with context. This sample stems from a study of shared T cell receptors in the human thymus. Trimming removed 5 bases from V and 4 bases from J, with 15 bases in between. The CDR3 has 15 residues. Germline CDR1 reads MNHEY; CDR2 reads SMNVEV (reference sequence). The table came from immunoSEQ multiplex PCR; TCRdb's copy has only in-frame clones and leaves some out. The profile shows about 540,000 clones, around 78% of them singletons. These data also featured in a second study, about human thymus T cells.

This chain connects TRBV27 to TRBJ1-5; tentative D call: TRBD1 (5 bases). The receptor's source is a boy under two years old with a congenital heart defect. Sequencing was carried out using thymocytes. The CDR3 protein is CASSPHGHVNQPQHF. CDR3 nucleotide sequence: TGTGCCAGCAGTCCCCACGGACACGTAAATCAGCCCCAGCATTTT.